This TCR beta chain comes out of a study of OX40 agonist ivuxolimab in advanced cancers. Germline V gene lookup returns CDR1 SGHAT and CDR2 FQDESV (reference sequence). Trimming took 1 base from V and 5 from J, leaving 8 bases between them. The CDR3 runs to 14 residues. Clones were read by immunoSEQ multiplex PCR, and TCRdb kept only the in-frame ones, dropping some. The sample consists of approximately 100,000 clones, under 95% of them appearing once. A remark on this clone: Its specificity is unknown.

The study's findings and limits: Relative to CD4+, CD8+ T cells held more expanded clones on average.

The rearrangement links TRBV11-1 to TRBJ2-2; D call uncertain. This specimen consisted of CD4+ or CD8+ T cells sorted from blood, obtained in a trial of the OX40 agonist ivuxolimab. The sequence was collected from an adult with an advanced solid tumor such as melanoma, head and neck, liver or kidney cancer. This CDR3 reads CASSLEARTGELFF. CDR3 in DNA: TGTGCCAGCAGCTTAGAGGCGCGGACCGGGGAGCTGTTTTTT.